Below are 9 T cell receptor beta chains sequenced from a single sample in a study of regulatory T cells in long-lasting Graves disease (dated by TCRdb to about 2021). Explained via the paper, the time point label denotes: persistent/refractory GD, antithyroid drugs over 5 years with positive TRAb. For both TCR sequencing and RNA sequencing, RNA was extracted from PBMCs using TRIzol. Library method: multiplex PCR. Sequencing was performed on an Illumina HiSeq 4000. CDR3 regions were amplified by Arm-PCR with iRepertoire HTBI primers to construct TCR beta libraries. TCRdb trimmed the raw reads at Q25, called clones with MiXCR and kept productive beta chains. CDR3 protein duplicates are merged, each entry listing the most common genes and DNA. Within this sample are approximately 470,000 distinct CDR3 sequences, with around 20% of them counted one time only. About 7.8% of the sample is held by the ten biggest clonotypes.

The input for sequencing was peripheral blood mononuclear cells (PBMCs), taken when the disease was refractory, from a patient treated with antithyroid drugs. These TCRs come from a female donor with Graves disease.

The V and J genes are TRBV7-9 and TRBJ2-7; tentatively, D is TRBD2 (6 bases). The CDR3 length is 14 residues. With 1 base removed from V and 6 bases from J, the gap between germline ends came to 13 bases. Germline V lookup: CDR1 SEHNR, CDR2 FQNEAQ (reference sequence). As DNA, the CDR3 is TGTGCCAGCAGCTTAGGGCCGGGAGTATCCGAGCAGTACTTC. This encodes CASSLGPGVSEQYF. Based on the CDR3 plus reference TRBV7-9 and TRBJ2-7, the full variable domain is DTGVSQNPRHKITKRGQNVTFRCDPISEHNRLYWYRQTLGQGPEFLTYFQNEAQLEKSRLLSDRFSAERPKGSFSTLEIQRTEQGDSAMYLCASSLGPGVSEQYFGPGTRLTVT.

In this sample, this clonotype turned up many times. The CDR3 spells CASGGLETQYF. DNA of the CDR3: TGTGCTAGTGGCGGTCTAGAGACCCAGTACTTC. The chain carries TRBV12-5 and TRBJ2-5; D is undetermined. V lost 6 bases and J 4 bases, leaving 6 bases between the germline ends. There are 11 residues in the CDR3. Germline values: CDR1 LGHNT, CDR2 FRNRAP.

This clonotype was seen many times. The genes are TRBV7-2 and TRBJ2-5; 12 nucleotides agree with TRBD1. With V trimmed by 8 bases and J by 7 bases, 11 bases remained unmatched. This CDR3 region has 15 residues. The V gene's germline CDR1 is SGHTA and CDR2 FQGNSA. The CDR3 loop reads CASGRGTGGVGTQYF. DNA of the CDR3: TGTGCCAGCGGCAGGGGGACAGGGGGCGTTGGGACCCAGTACTTC.

The table lists this clonotype with a few counts. The chain combines TRBV6-5 with TRBJ1-4; D not certain. The V end lost 0 bases, the J end lost 4 bases, and 9 bases lay between the germline ends. CDR1 is MNHEY and CDR2 is SVGAGI in the germline V gene. This CDR3 contains 15 residues. The CDR3 DNA follows: TGTGCCAGCAGTTACTCGGTGGTCGGTAATGAAAAACTGTTTTTT. This sequence encodes CASSYSVVGNEKLFF.

Ten or more counts support this clonotype. The genes are TRBV7-9 and TRBJ1-1; 10 bases are a match to TRBD1. J lost 0 bases, V lost 8 bases, and 6 bases had no gene match. This CDR3 is built from 15 residues. The germline gives CDR1 SEHNR, CDR2 FQNEAQ (reference sequence). The CDR3: CASRTGGPLNTEAFF. The CDR3 DNA sequence: TGTGCCAGCCGGACAGGGGGTCCTTTGAACACTGAAGCTTTCTTT.

In this sample, this clonotype turned up a few times. The chain has TRBV2 and TRBJ2-1; 7 bases are a match to TRBD1. Germline CDR1 and CDR2: SNHLY and FYNNEI. This CDR3 spans 15 amino acids. Trimming at V came to 7 bases and at J to 8 bases, leaving 14 bases not matched to a gene. The CDR3 reads CASTKGAGDRDEQFF. The CDR3 DNA follows: TGTGCCAGCACAAAGGGGGCCGGGGATCGGGATGAGCAGTTCTTC.

In its sample, this clonotype was seen many times. CDR3 coding DNA: TGTGCCAGCAGCTTAGAGGCTAGCGGGAGTTACGAGCAGTACTTC. It yields the protein CASSLEASGSYEQYF. The J gene is TRBJ2-7, the V gene TRBV11-2, with 10 bases that match TRBD2. Germline V lookup: CDR1 SGHAT, CDR2 FQNNGV. Trimming at V came to 0 bases and at J to 4 bases, leaving 3 bases not matched to a gene. The CDR3 sequence is 15 residues long.

The sample holds a few counts of this clonotype. The chain employs TRBV12-3 or TRBV12-4 and TRBJ2-1, with TRBD2 identical over 10 bases. After removal of 5 bases from V and 8 bases from J, the junction contained 3 bases not matched to a gene. The CDR3 is made up of 13 amino acids. The CDR3 DNA reads TGTGCCAGCAGTGCCGGGACTAGCGATGAGCAGTTCTTC. Translating gives CASSAGTSDEQFF.

This clonotype was seen at least ten times. The chain uses TRBV25-1 and TRBJ2-5; 8 nucleotides match TRBD1. CDR1 MGHDK and CDR2 SYGVNS come from the germline V gene. The CDR3 loop spans 14 amino acids. V shed 8 bases, J shed 4 bases, and the junction held 9 bases outside the gene matches. The CDR3 nucleotides are TGTGCCAGCGGACAGGGCGGTGATTTAGAGACCCAGTACTTC. It encodes CASGQGGDLETQYF.